Shown below are 13 T cell receptor beta chains from a single sample sequenced in a study of shared clonotypes between healthy human individuals. Generated by immunoSEQ multiplex PCR, the TCRdb table keeps only in-frame clones and is missing some. Here the sample spans some 2,000,000 clones, under 97% being singletons. The sequencing input was naive CD4+ T cells sorted from blood. Subset specified: CD45RA+ positively selected. The source is a man in his late teens or twenties in good health.

This clone came up a few times. The V call is TRBV27, the J call TRBJ2-5, with D possibly called TRBD1 or TRBD2 (6 bases each). This CDR3 has 16 amino acids. Germline loops: CDR1 MNHEY, CDR2 SMNVEV (reference sequence). V lost 10 bases to trimming and J lost 5 bases, with 26 bases between them. CDR3: CATLAGGQWRWETQYF. The CDR3 DNA reads TGTGCCACCCTGGCCGGGGGCCAGTGGCGCTGGGAGACCCAGTACTTC.

The rearrangement links TRBV6-6 to TRBJ1-2; a weak D match, TRBD1 (5 bases). Germline values: CDR1 MNHNY, CDR2 SVGAGI (reference sequence). V gave up 4 bases and J gave up 5 bases, with 11 bases separating them. The CDR3 loop spans 13 amino acids. The CDR3 DNA reads TGTGCCAGCAGTTCCCGGGACGGTTATGGCTACACCTTC. Protein product: CASSSRDGYGYTF.

The chain joins TRBV21-1 to TRBJ1-5; TRBD1 is taken as the D call from the table, unchecked against the DNA. TRBV21-1 is assigned pseudogene status. This CDR3 has 16 amino acids. The CDR3: CASSGQQPYSNQPQHF. CDR3 nucleotide sequence: TGTGCCAGCAGCGGACAGCAACCGTATAGCAATCAGCCCCAGCATTTT.

In the case of this clone: Other nucleotide sequences in the sample specify the same CDR3. V usage is TRBV30 and J usage is TRBJ1-6; 9 bases match TRBD1. This CDR3 spans 13 amino acids. Germline CDR1 reads GTSNPN; CDR2 reads SVGIG (reference sequence). The junction had 2 bases not matched to a gene; V was cut back by 1 base and J by 10 bases. The CDR3 DNA follows: TGTGCCTGGAGTGGACAGGGGGGATCACCCCTCCACTTT. It translates to CAWSGQGGSPLHF.

The chain recombines TRBV19 with TRBJ1-6; D might be TRBD1 (5 bases). The germline V and J ends were trimmed by 5 bases and 8 bases, with 16 bases remaining between them. CDR3 size: 15 residues. CDR1 is LNHDA and CDR2 is SQIVND in the germline V gene (reference sequence). CDR3 residues: CASSPWDGNYSPLHF. The CDR3 DNA follows: TGTGCCAGTAGTCCCTGGGACGGCAATTATTCACCCCTCCACTTT.

The rearrangement links TRBV7-9 to TRBJ2-7; TRBD2 matches 8 bases. Germline loops: CDR1 SEHNR, CDR2 FQNEAQ (reference sequence). The ends lost 3 bases at V and 5 bases at J; junction bases unmatched: 9. This CDR3 has 15 residues. CDR3 nucleotide sequence: TGTGCCAGCAGCTTTCTAGCGGGTGGAGTGAACGAGCAGTACTTC. Encoded protein: CASSFLAGGVNEQYF.

The chain is built from TRBV9 and TRBJ1-1, with a weak D call TRBD1 (5 bases). This CDR3 spans 15 amino acids. V gave up 0 bases and J gave up 1 base, with 10 bases separating them. Germline values: CDR1 SGDLS, CDR2 YYNGEE. Here the CDR3 reads CASSVAPGQNTEAFF. The CDR3 DNA follows: TGTGCCAGCAGCGTAGCCCCTGGACAGAACACTGAAGCTTTCTTT.

A note on this clone: Possible read error: a much larger clone is one base away. The same CDR3 can be traced to other DNA sequences in this sample. V is TRBV6-1 and J is TRBJ2-5; D ambiguous. The CDR3 spans 10 residues. V dropped 0 bases and J dropped 7 bases, with 0 bases sitting between them. Germline CDR1 and CDR2: MNHNS and SASEGT. The CDR3 protein is CASSEATQYF. CDR3 DNA: TGTGCCAGCAGTGAAGCGACCCAGTACTTC.

J is TRBJ2-7 and V is TRBV11-2, with TRBD1 matching 8 bases. V lost 0 bases to trimming and J lost 7 bases; unmatched junction nucleotides: 2. CDR3 length: 13 amino acids. The germline V gene has CDR1 SGHAT and CDR2 FQNNGV. The CDR3 DNA is TGTGCCAGCAGCTTAGACAGGGGGCAAGAGCAGTACTTC. This gives the protein CASSLDRGQEQYF.

The chain couples TRBV11-3 to TRBJ2-2; TRBD2 matches 10 bases. The CDR3 has 16 amino acids. Unmatched junction bases numbered 5, after V lost 1 base and J lost 6 bases. The germline CDR1 and CDR2 sequences are SGHNT and YENEEA. The CDR3 spells CASSLVAGGSAGELFF. The DNA for the CDR3 is TGTGCCAGCAGCTTAGTAGCGGGGGGCTCCGCCGGGGAGCTGTTTTTT.

The rearrangement uses TRBV20-1 and TRBJ1-2; D remains ambiguous. The germline CDR1 and CDR2 sequences are DFQATT and SNEGSKA (reference sequence). V lost 1 base and J 6 bases, leaving 6 bases between the germline ends. This CDR3 is 11 amino acids long. CDR3 amino acids: CSARVENGYTF. The CDR3 coding sequence is TGCAGTGCTAGAGTGGAAAATGGCTACACCTTC.

The chain is built from TRBV6-1 and TRBJ2-3; possibly TRBD1 or TRBD2 for D (5 bases each). This CDR3 is built from 14 residues. V lost 8 bases and J 9 bases, leaving 21 bases between the germline ends. The germline CDR1 and CDR2 sequences are MNHNS and SASEGT. The CDR3 nucleotides read TGTGCCAGCGAAGGGGACGGTACTCCGATAACGCAGTATTTT. As protein: CASEGDGTPITQYF.

V gene TRBV6-1 combines with J gene TRBJ1-1; the match to TRBD1 covers 10 bases. The CDR3 is 15 residues long. CDR1 is MNHNS, CDR2 SASEGT, per germline. V dropped 4 bases and J dropped 4; count of bases not matched to a gene: 6. The CDR3 nucleotides read TGTGCCAGCAGTGCCCTACGGGACAGGGGCACTGAAGCTTTCTTT. Residues: CASSALRDRGTEAFF.